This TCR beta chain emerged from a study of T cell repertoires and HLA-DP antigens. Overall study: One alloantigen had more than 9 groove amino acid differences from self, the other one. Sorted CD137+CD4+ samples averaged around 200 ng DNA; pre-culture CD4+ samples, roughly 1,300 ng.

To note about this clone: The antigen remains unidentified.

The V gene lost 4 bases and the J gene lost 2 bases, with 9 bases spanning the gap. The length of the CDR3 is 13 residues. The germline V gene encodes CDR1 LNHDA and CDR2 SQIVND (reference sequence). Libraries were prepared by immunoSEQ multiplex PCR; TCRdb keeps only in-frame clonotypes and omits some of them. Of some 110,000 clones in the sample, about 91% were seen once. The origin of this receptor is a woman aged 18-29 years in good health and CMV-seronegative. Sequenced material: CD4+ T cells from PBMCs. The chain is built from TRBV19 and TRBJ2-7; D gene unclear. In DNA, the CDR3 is TGTGCCAGTAGTACCCTTAATACCTACGAGCAGTACTTC. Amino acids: CASSTLNTYEQYF.